This is a list of T cell receptor beta chains from one sample in a study of OX40 agonist ivuxolimab in advanced cancers. Repertoires were generated with immunoSEQ multiplex PCR, while TCRdb's copy carries only in-frame clones and drops some. The profile shows tens of thousands of clones, around nine tenths of them singletons. The sequenced sample was CD4+ or CD8+ T cells sorted from blood, obtained in a trial of the OX40 agonist ivuxolimab. The receptors were gathered from an adult with an advanced solid tumor such as melanoma, head and neck, liver or kidney cancer. Each CDR3 is given with its conserved first and last residue. A D gene is named only where the DNA matches it firmly. Clone size is shown for a subset of rows, as once, few, many or a class of expanded clone.

. | TRBJ2-5 | TRBV6-5 | TRBD1 | TGTGCCAGCAGCCCAGACAGGGGTCAAGAGACCCAGTACTTC | CASSPDRGQETQYF
medium-sized | TRBJ1-1 | TRBV19 | TRBD1 | TGTGCCAGTAGTATAGGCGACAGGGTTTTGGCTTTCTTT | CASSIGDRVLAFF
. | TRBJ2-3 | TRBV11-1 | TRBD1 | TGTGCCAGCAGCTACGGGACAGGGGGTGGGCGAGATACGCAGTATTTT | CASSYGTGGGRDTQYF
. | TRBJ1-1 | TRBV13 | . | TGTGCCAGCAGCTTGGGACTTACTGAAGCTTTCTTT | CASSLGLTEAFF
. | TRBJ2-2 | TRBV29-1 | TRBD1 | TGCAGCGTGAGAGGGACAGGGGTCGCCGGGGAGCTGTTTTTT | CSVRGTGVAGELFF
. | TRBJ1-2 | TRBV18 | . | TGTGCCAGCTCATCGTTACAGGACTACTATGGCTACACCTTC | CASSSLQDYYGYTF
. | TRBJ1-1 | TRBV6-6 | TRBD1 | TGTGCCAGCAGTTACCACAGGGGCTCGAAGGCTTTCTTT | CASSYHRGSKAFF
. | TRBJ1-5 | TRBV28 | TRBD1 | TGTGCCAGCGTGCCCGACAGGGAGGATCTTAGCAATCAGCCCCAGCATTTT | CASVPDREDLSNQPQHF
. | TRBJ2-1 | TRBV5-6 | . | TGTGCCAGCAGCTTGATGGGACCCAGCCTTTCGGGGGAGCAGTTCTTC | CASSLMGPSLSGEQFF
. | TRBJ1-1 | TRBV5-6 | . | TGTGCCAGCAGCTTGTTGGGGAGGAACACTGAAGCTTTCTTT | CASSLLGRNTEAFF
. | TRBJ1-4 | TRBV7-6 | . | TGTGCCAGCAGCCCTTCAGGGATAAATGAAAAACTGTTTTTT | CASSPSGINEKLFF
. | TRBJ1-2 | TRBV2 | . | TGTGCCAGCAGTCGTGGGGCCGTCTATGGCTACACCTTC | CASSRGAVYGYTF
. | TRBJ2-5 | TRBV27 | . | TGTGCCAGCCGTTTCCTTGAGACCCAGTACTTC | CASRFLETQYF
. | TRBJ1-3 | TRBV15 | . | TGTGCCACCACGCCGGACGGAAACTCTGGAAACACCATATATTTT | CATTPDGNSGNTIYF
. | TRBJ2-1 | TRBV18 | . | TGTGCCAGCTCACCACCCGGGGCAGGAGACTACAATGAGCAGTTCTTC | CASSPPGAGDYNEQFF
. | TRBJ2-7 | TRBV15 | TRBD2 | TGTGCCACCAGACTAGACCTTGATCCCTCCGGGACTAGCGGGAGGATCTACGAGCAGTACTTC | CATRLDLDPSGTSGRIYEQYF
. | TRBJ2-1 | TRBV6-5 | TRBD2 | TGTGCCAGCAGTTATAGCGGGAGCGTGTCCTACAATGAGCAGTTCTTC | CASSYSGSVSYNEQFF
. | TRBJ2-1 | TRBV25-1 | . | TGTGCCAGCAGTGAAGGTTTGGATGAGCAGTTCTTC | CASSEGLDEQFF
. | TRBJ1-2 | TRBV19 | TRBD1 | TGTGCCAGTTCCGGGACAGGAGCCTATGGCTACACCTTC | CASSGTGAYGYTF
medium-sized | TRBJ1-6 | TRBV5-1 | TRBD1 | TGCGCCAGCAGCTCCGCCGGACAGGGGAATTCACCCCTCCACTTT | CASSSAGQGNSPLHF
. | TRBJ1-1 | TRBV27 | TRBD1 | TGTGCCAGCAGTCTCTCCGGGACAGGTTGGAACACTGAAGCTTTCTTT | CASSLSGTGWNTEAFF
. | TRBJ1-5 | TRBV2 | TRBD1 | TGTGCCAGCAGGCTAACAGGGGCGCCCCAGCATTTT | CASRLTGAPQHF
. | TRBJ2-1 | TRBV19 | TRBD2 | TGTGCCAGTAGTATGGGACTAGCGGGAGGGCCTGTGGACAATGAGCAGTTCTTC | CASSMGLAGGPVDNEQFF
. | TRBJ2-7 | TRBV7-9 | TRBD2 | TGTGCCAGCAGCTCTAGCGGGAGGGCCTACGAGCAGTACTTC | CASSSSGRAYEQYF
once | TRBJ2-1 | TRBV27 | . | TGTGCCAGCAAAGACTTCCCTTCTGCCAATGAGCAGTTCTTC | CASKDFPSANEQFF
. | TRBJ2-6 | TRBV7-9 | TRBD1 | TGTGCCAGCAGCTCGACAGGGGGCGCAGCTGGGGCCAACGTCCTGACTTTC | CASSSTGGAAGANVLTF
once | TRBJ1-2 | TRBV19 | TRBD1 | TGTGCCAGTAGTGGAACAGGGGTGTCTGGCTACACCTTC | CASSGTGVSGYTF
. | TRBJ2-1 | TRBV2 | . | TGTGCCAGCACCCCCCCCAGCCGCAATGAGCAGTTCTTC | CASTPPSRNEQFF
. | TRBJ2-6 | TRBV5-5 | TRBD2 | TGTGCCAGCAGCTTGAGAGCGGGACTGCCAACTTCATCTGGGGCCAACGTCCTGACTTTC | CASSLRAGLPTSSGANVLTF
. | TRBJ2-3 | TRBV19 | . | TGTGCCAGTAGGAGGGAGACAGAGCCAATCGATACGCAGTATTTT | CASRRETEPIDTQYF
. | TRBJ1-1 | TRBV4-2 | . | TGTGCCAGCAGCCAAGATGGTGAGGGGCTGAACACTGAAGCTTTCTTT | CASSQDGEGLNTEAFF
. | TRBJ1-1 | TRBV27 | . | TGTGCCAGCAGTTTATCCGTGTCGGCACCTGAAGCTTTCTTT | CASSLSVSAPEAFF
. | TRBJ2-1 | TRBV7-9 | TRBD2 | TGTGCCAGCAGCTCCAGCGGGGGGAGGAATGAGCAGTTCTTC | CASSSSGGRNEQFF
. | TRBJ2-5 | TRBV9 | . | TGTGCCAGCAGCGTACAGGGGCAAGAGACCCAGTACTTC | CASSVQGQETQYF
. | TRBJ2-7 | TRBV2 | . | TGTGCCGGGGGACTCCAGTCCTACGAGCAGTACTTC | CAGGLQSYEQYF
. | TRBJ1-2 | TRBV19 | . | TGTGCCACCCGCCCTGAGACTAACTATGGCTACACCTTC | CATRPETNYGYTF
. | TRBJ2-7 | TRBV5-1 | TRBD2 | TGCGCCAGCAGCTACACTAGCGGGAGTTCCCACGAGCAGTACTTC | CASSYTSGSSHEQYF
. | TRBJ1-2 | TRBV28 | TRBD1 | TGTGCCAGCAGTTTGGACAGGGGGCATCTTGGTAACTATGGCTACACCTTC | CASSLDRGHLGNYGYTF
. | TRBJ2-5 | TRBV10-1 | . | TGCGCCAGCAGTGAGCATTCATTCCAGCGCAAACAAGAGACCCAGTACTTC | CASSEHSFQRKQETQYF
. | TRBJ2-3 | TRBV16 | TRBD2 | TGTGCCAGCAGCCCCGGACTAGCGGGGTTCACAGATACGCAGTATTTT | CASSPGLAGFTDTQYF
. | TRBJ1-2 | TRBV7-2 | TRBD1 | TGTGCCAGCAGCTTAGCCGGGACAGGGGCCTATGGCTACACCTTC | CASSLAGTGAYGYTF
. | TRBJ1-2 | TRBV19 | . | TGTGCCAGTAGTATCGGCGGCACCCTCTATGGCTACACCTTC | CASSIGGTLYGYTF
once | TRBJ2-5 | TRBV30 | . | TGTGCCTGGAGGGTCGATACAGGCGAAGAGACCCAGTACTTC | CAWRVDTGEETQYF
. | TRBJ1-1 | TRBV19 | . | TGTGCCAGTAGTATAGATCTGGGGGTCACTGAAGCTTTCTTT | CASSIDLGVTEAFF
. | TRBJ1-1 | TRBV4-1 | . | TGCGCCAGCAGCCAAGCCGGGGGAACTTTCTTT | CASSQAGGTFF
few | TRBJ2-1 | TRBV27 | TRBD1 | TGTGCCAGCAGTTTCCAGGGGGCGTCCTACAATGAGCAGTTCTTC | CASSFQGASYNEQFF
. | TRBJ2-3 | TRBV15 | . | TGTGCCACCAGCATTTCCCGAGGAGATACGCAGTATTTT | CATSISRGDTQYF
few | TRBJ2-3 | TRBV2 | . | TGTGCCAGCAGTGAAGTATCTGGGGATACGCAGTATTTT | CASSEVSGDTQYF